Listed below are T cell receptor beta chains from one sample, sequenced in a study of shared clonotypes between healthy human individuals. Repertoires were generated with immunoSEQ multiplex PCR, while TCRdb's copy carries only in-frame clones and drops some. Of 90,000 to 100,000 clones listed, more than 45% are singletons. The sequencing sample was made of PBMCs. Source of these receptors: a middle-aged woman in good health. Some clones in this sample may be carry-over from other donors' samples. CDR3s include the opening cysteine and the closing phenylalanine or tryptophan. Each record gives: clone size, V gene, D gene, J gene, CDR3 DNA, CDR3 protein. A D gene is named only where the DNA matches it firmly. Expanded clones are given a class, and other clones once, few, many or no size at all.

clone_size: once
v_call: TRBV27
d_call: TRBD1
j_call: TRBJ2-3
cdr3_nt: TGTGCCAGCAGTGTCCAGGGGGCAGGGCGAGATACGCAGTATTTT
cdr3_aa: CASSVQGAGRDTQYF

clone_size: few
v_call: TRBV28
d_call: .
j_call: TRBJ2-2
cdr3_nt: TGTGCCAGCAGTTACTTCAAAGTCAGGTCCAACACCGGGGAGCTGTTTTTT
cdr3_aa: CASSYFKVRSNTGELFF

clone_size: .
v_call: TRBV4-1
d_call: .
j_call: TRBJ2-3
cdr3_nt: TGCGCCAGCAGCCATGGGCTGCCGAGCACAGATACGCAGTATTTT
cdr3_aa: CASSHGLPSTDTQYF

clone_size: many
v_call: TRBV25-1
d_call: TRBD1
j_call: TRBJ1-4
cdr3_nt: TGTGCCAGCAGTCAAGGGACAGGGGGCTTTGAAAAACTGTTTTTT
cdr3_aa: CASSQGTGGFEKLFF

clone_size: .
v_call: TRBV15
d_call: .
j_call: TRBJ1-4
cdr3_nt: TGTGCCACCAGCAGAGATGGGGGAAGTGATGAAAAACTGTTTTTT
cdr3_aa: CATSRDGGSDEKLFF

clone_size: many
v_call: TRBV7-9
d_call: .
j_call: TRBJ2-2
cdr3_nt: TGTGCCAGCAGCTCGTTCGCGGGATTCGACACCGGGGAGCTGTTTTTT
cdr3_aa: CASSSFAGFDTGELFF

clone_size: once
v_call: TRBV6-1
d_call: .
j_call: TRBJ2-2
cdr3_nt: TGTGCCAGCAGTGACGACAGGTTCCAGGCCGGGGAGCTGTTTTTT
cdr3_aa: CASSDDRFQAGELFF

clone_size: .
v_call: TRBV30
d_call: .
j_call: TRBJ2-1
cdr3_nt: TGTGCCTGGAGCCCAGGTACGGGACCTGAGCAGTTCTTC
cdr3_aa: CAWSPGTGPEQFF

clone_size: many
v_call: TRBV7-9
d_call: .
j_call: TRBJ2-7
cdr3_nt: TGTGCCAGCAGCTTAAAAGGGCGGGAGCAGTACTTC
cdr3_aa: CASSLKGREQYF

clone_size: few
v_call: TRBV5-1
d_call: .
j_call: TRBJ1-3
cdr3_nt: TGCGCCAGCAGCTTGGACGTTCAAAGTCTTCCTGGAAACACCATATATTTT
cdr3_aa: CASSLDVQSLPGNTIYF

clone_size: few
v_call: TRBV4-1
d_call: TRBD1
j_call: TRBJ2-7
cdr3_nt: TGCGCCAGCAGCGGAACGGGACAGGGGCACTCCTACGAGCAGTACTTC
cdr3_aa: CASSGTGQGHSYEQYF